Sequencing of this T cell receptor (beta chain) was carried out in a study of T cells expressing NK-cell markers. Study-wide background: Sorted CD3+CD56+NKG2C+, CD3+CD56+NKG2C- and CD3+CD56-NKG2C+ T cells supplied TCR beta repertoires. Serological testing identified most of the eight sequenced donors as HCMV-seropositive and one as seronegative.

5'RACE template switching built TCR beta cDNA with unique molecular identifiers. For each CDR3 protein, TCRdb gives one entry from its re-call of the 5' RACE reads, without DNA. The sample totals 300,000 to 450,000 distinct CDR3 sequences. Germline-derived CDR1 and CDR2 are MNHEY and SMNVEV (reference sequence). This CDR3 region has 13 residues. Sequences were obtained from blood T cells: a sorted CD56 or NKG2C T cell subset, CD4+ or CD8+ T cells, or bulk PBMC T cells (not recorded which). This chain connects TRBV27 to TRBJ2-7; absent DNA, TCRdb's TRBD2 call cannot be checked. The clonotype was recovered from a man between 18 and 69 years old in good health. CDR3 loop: CASSLRENYEQYF.